The entry below describes one T cell receptor (beta chain). This clone was seen only once. Its antigen has not been determined. No quality values exist for individual bases; no much larger clone is one base distant. The cohort was made up of 650 to 700 healthy bone marrow donors. Cohort members were all nominally healthy when sampled, although unrecorded immune exposures were likely present. The donor tested CMV seropositive and was one of the 289 seropositive cohort members. Every donor gave a peripheral blood sample, and the peripheral blood mononuclear cells from that sample were used for TCR beta sequencing. The Qiagen DNeasy Blood Extraction Kit was used to extract genomic DNA from the blood cell samples. The sample comes from a study of cytomegalovirus exposure and HLA in healthy donors (dated by TCRdb to 2017 to 2019). Turning to the overall study: In an earlier analysis of approximately 500 of the donors, under 300 Gb of sequence data and roughly 100 million unique TCR beta sequences from 150 million to 200 million T cells were reported. Typing coverage differed by locus: A, B, C, DRB1 and DQB1 were typed in about 620-630 donors, DQA1 in 522, DPA1 in approximately 600, and DPB1 in 450 to 480. High-throughput TCR immunosequencing, statistical association of individual TCRs with disease status, and machine learning were combined to predict cytomegalovirus infection status. Using immunosequencing, the study profiled T cell repertoires from around 680 subjects and related those repertoires to cytomegalovirus serostatus. Donor age, sex, ethnicity and CMV serostatus were compiled together with the repertoire data. An earlier analysis of fewer than 750 of the donors used high-throughput TCR beta sequencing to judge whether each TCR beta V gene segment behaved as functional or pseudogenic. Genome-wide SNP genotypes for about 65% of the 666 donors were used in a later genetic analysis, which treated that subset as a discovery cohort. On average, around 240,000 unique TCR beta nucleotide sequences were sequenced per donor among 300 to 500 genotyped donors of the cohort, with roughly 19% of those sequences being non-productive. Rather than using new phenotypic data, the later analysis identified candidate immune exposures from TCR beta sequences and from how often those sequences occurred across donors. The genetic ancestry cluster associated with self-reported Caucasian donors included over 80% of the roughly 400 genotyped donors. Because of strong linkage in the cohort, four or five DR-DQ haplotypes were treated as single units for association and clustering. The aim of the study was to test whether cataloging public T cell receptors could identify signatures of past pathogen exposure. Besides the first cohort of some 670 subjects, a separate validation cohort made up of 120 different subjects was used. Every discovery cohort repertoire had been produced on one sequencing platform. To study patterns of TCR occurrence, a later analysis re-analyzed previously published TCR beta repertoires from around 670 donors and added high-resolution HLA genotyping. About 300 gigabases of sequencing data and 70 million to 100 million unique TCR sequences made up an early release that covered 500 to 650 HLA-typed donors. Both class I and class II loci were covered by HLA typing, at four-digit resolution.

Overall study outcomes, separate from this receptor: It was suggested by the authors that the approach could potentially be generalized to other disease states and immunological phenotypes. The presence/absence analyses assumed that sequencing depth was roughly uniform across donors, and that assumption may not be true. Linkage disequilibrium might explain the correlated functional status among segregating V segments, but an unknown experimental factor could not be excluded. According to a later analysis, TCR association rates differed among HLA loci, with DRB1 alleles showing the most associated TCRs and HLA-C alleles showing the fewest. Three of the identified cytomegalovirus-associated TCR beta chains were confirmed in vitro to be specific for cytomegalovirus antigens. In a later genetic analysis, fewer N-insertions in productive TCRs were reported among donors in an Asian-associated ancestry cluster than the 666-donor mean. The study gave a list of 150 to 200 TCR beta chains associated with cytomegalovirus. In a later analysis, most CMV-associated TCR beta chains were found to appear HLA-restricted, with HLA associations seemingly driven largely by CMV exposure. Because counts were too low, about 17 rarely observed V segments, including chromosome 9 orphons, were excluded from the earlier analysis of some 590 of the donors. Cytomegalovirus status was reported to be diagnosed by the classifier with high specificity and sensitivity in both the original and validation cohorts. A further reported finding was that TCR beta sequences accurately predicted the HLA-A and HLA-B alleles for most subjects in the first cohort. The sequencing pipeline was judged likely to have produced a cluster of highly shared sequence variants as a technical artifact. Compared with equally common non-associated chains, HLA-associated TCR beta chains in a later analysis were more clonally expanded and had lower generation probabilities. When HLA alleles, especially DR and DQ, strongly co-occurred, TCR associations were difficult to assign to individual alleles. The only immune exposure information available for the cohort was CMV serostatus. While some public TCRs were present in many individuals, most TCR sequences turned up only very rarely across donors. In a later analysis, several top co-occurrence clusters were reported to appear linked to parvovirus B19, influenza, CMV and Epstein-Barr virus. A later analysis associated about 17,000 TCR beta sequences with specific HLA alleles at a false discovery rate of 0.05. In an earlier analysis of some 640 of the donors, most TCR beta V segments were observed in productive rearrangements about 90% or about 30% of the time, broadly matching IMGT annotations. Because some donors lacked HLA typing at each locus, the association tests relied only on the typed subset. This cohort had only TCR beta chains sequenced, and the lack of alpha or paired-chain data limited which features could be detected. An association between a missense DCLRE1C variant and V-gene and J-gene trimming of TCR beta chains was found in a later genetic analysis and replicated in an independent cohort.

To prepare the library, the immunoSEQ multiplex PCR assay was applied. For the multiplex PCR, a mixture combining 60 forward primers for TCR Vbeta segments and 13 reverse primers for TCR Jbeta segments was used. A multiplex PCR assay on genomic DNA amplified the CDR3 region of rearranged TCR beta genes. The Illumina HiSeq System was used to sequence the amplified TCR beta libraries as 87-base-pair reads. As for the authors' bioinformatics: A later analysis counted approximately 84 million unique TCR beta chains across the 550 to 800 repertoires, and 9 million to 14 million of these chains were shared by at least two donors. To remove PCR and sequencing errors, raw reads were error-corrected and collapsed into unique sequences using a nearest-neighbor algorithm that merged closely related sequences. V, D and J gene segments were assigned by aligning CDR3 sequences to IMGT reference sequences. For a sequence to be retained, a match of at least six nucleotides to both a V gene segment and a J gene segment was required. A rearrangement was called productive if the CDR3 had no stop codons and remained in frame with V and J, and every other rearrangement was called non-productive. Following IMGT convention, CDR3 was defined as the stretch from the second conserved V-encoded cysteine up to the conserved J-encoded phenylalanine. Sequences without an unambiguous match to a single V gene segment were excluded from the earlier analysis of several hundred of the donors. An earlier analysis of roughly 590 of the donors called V segments functional above 56.7% productive rearrangements and segregating when the between-donor standard deviation exceeded 5%. A statistical classification framework was built for diagnosing cytomegalovirus status from the catalog of TCR beta chain sequences. V and J gene assignment, in a later analysis, came from comparing TCR nucleotide sequences with IMGT/GENE-DB human TR gene sequences. A later analysis assigned CDR3 sequences and most-parsimonious VDJ recombination scenarios with the TCRdist pipeline. A later analysis defined each TCR beta chain by its CDR3 amino acid sequence plus V-gene family, and excluded reads lacking a unique V-gene family. In a later analysis, fewer than 600 highly shared, low-generation-probability nucleotide sequences were removed to address suspected cross-contamination and a sequencing artifact. For each public chain, a later analysis derived a clonal expansion index from normalized ranks of inferred template counts within each repertoire. In a later analysis, generation probabilities were computed with a VDJ recombination model fitted to out-of-frame rearrangements, and the resulting probabilities were checked against IGoR. Hypergeometric tests were used in a later analysis to score TCR-TCR, TCR-HLA and TCR-CMV co-occurrence, with a repertoire-size bias correction applied to the TCR pairs. False discovery rates were estimated in a later analysis by permuting HLA or CMV assignments 20 times. In a later analysis, co-occurring TCRs were grouped with DBSCAN, and TCRdist sequence similarity was added when clustering was performed within HLA-allele-positive subsets. Repertoires with fewer than 30,000 or more than 120,000 public chains were left out of co-occurrence clustering, as were five repertoires with anomalous nucleotide sharing. TCRdb stores this immuneACCESS table with in-frame sequences only. Part of the clones is absent; in the studies checked, under half of the shortfall reflects unresolved V genes, and no reason is known for the rest. Clonal size and the V and J genes are those of that table, whereas D and trimming came from the DNA. The sample contains 85,000 to 130,000 clones, 60% to 80% of them found a single time. Around 4.8% of the sample lies in the top ten.

The receptor was derived from a woman aged 18-30 years in good health and CMV-seropositive. Input material: PBMCs.

The encoded CDR3 is CASSVSGTGGEGYTF. The nucleotides read TGCGCCAGCAGCGTATCCGGGACAGGGGGCGAAGGCTACACCTTC. The chain is encoded by TRBV5-1 joined to TRBJ1-2, with 12 bases in between that match TRBD1. The germline V gene encodes CDR1 SGHRS and CDR2 YFSETQ. The CDR3, cysteine through phenylalanine, is 15 amino acids long. Just the 45-base CDR3 DNA is kept, in frame starting at base 1. The germline V end is reduced by 4 bases and the J end by 8 bases; junction bases left unmatched: 9.